This passage covers 8 T cell receptor beta chains from one sample sequenced in a study of regulatory T cells in long-lasting Graves disease. The time point here: persistent/refractory GD, antithyroid drugs over 5 years with positive TRAb. The authors made the TCR library using RNA they extracted from PBMCs. Combining iRepertoire HTBI primers with Arm-PCR of CDR3 regions, the authors built TCR beta libraries. TCRdb called the multiplex PCR reads again in MiXCR, with one record for every CDR3 protein. Altogether 650,000 to 850,000 distinct CDR3 sequences are present, about 30% being singletons, with the ten largest covering about two fifths. The specimen comprised peripheral blood mononuclear cells (PBMCs), sampled when the disease was refractory, from a patient treated with antithyroid drugs. The source is a female donor with Graves disease.

This chain uses TRBV30 with TRBJ2-2; D is unresolved. This CDR3 is built from 14 residues. Germline V lookup: CDR1 GTSNPN, CDR2 SVGIG (reference sequence). V lost 3 bases and J 5 bases, leaving 13 bases between the germline ends. The CDR3 loop is CAWSLRVRTGELFF. The CDR3 DNA is TGTGCCTGGAGCCTGAGAGTTCGGACCGGGGAGCTGTTTTTT.

This clonotype has only one observation. V and J are TRBV3-1 and TRBJ2-7; D is perhaps TRBD1 or TRBD2 (5 bases each). CDR3 length: 15 amino acids. The germline V gene has CDR1 LGHDT and CDR2 YNNKEL (reference sequence). V was trimmed by 2 bases and J by 2 bases, leaving 13 bases between them. The CDR3 coding sequence is TGTGCCAGCAGCCAAAAGGGGACGGGCACCTACGAGCAGTACTTC. This encodes CASSQKGTGTYEQYF.

The chain recombines TRBV28 with TRBJ2-6; 9 positions agree with TRBD1. Losses at the gene ends were 6 bases for V and 0 bases for J; bases not matched to a gene: 9. Germline CDR1 reads MDHEN; CDR2 reads SYDVKM. This CDR3 is 18 amino acids long. The CDR3 DNA reads as TGTGCCAGCAGGCTAGGGACAGGGTTCCGCTCTGGGGCCAACGTCCTGACTTTC. Its protein product is CASRLGTGFRSGANVLTF.

This clonotype was picked up many times. The genes are TRBV20-1 and TRBJ1-5; TRBD1 might be the D (5 bases). With 0 bases removed from V and 0 bases from J, the gap between germline ends came to 9 bases. The CDR3 is made up of 15 amino acids. CDR1 is DFQATT, CDR2 SNEGSKA, per germline (reference sequence). In DNA form, the CDR3 reads TGCAGTGCTAGAGAAGCAGGGTTTAGCAATCAGCCCCAGCATTTT. Encoded protein: CSAREAGFSNQPQHF.

V usage is TRBV7-9 and J usage is TRBJ1-1; D call uncertain. V gave up 1 base and J gave up 5 bases, with 8 bases separating them. The CDR3 totals 13 residues. Germline V gene sequence: CDR1 SEHNR, CDR2 FQNEAQ (reference sequence). In DNA form, the CDR3 reads TGTGCCAGCAGCTTAGACGCGGGGACTGAAGCTTTCTTT. This translates into CASSLDAGTEAFF.

V gene TRBV20-1 combines with J gene TRBJ1-1, with D maybe TRBD1 (5 bases). The germline CDR1 and CDR2 sequences are DFQATT and SNEGSKA (reference sequence). The CDR3 length is 12 residues. V lost 8 bases and J 10 bases, leaving 20 bases between the germline ends. The CDR3 DNA is TGCAGTACCCAAGGGGAGGACTTGGGAGCTTTCTTT. Residues: CSTQGEDLGAFF.

The chain has TRBV6-1 and TRBJ2-7, with 10 positions matching TRBD2. V gave up 5 bases and J gave up 7 bases; unmatched junction bases: 5. CDR1 and CDR2 (germline): MNHNS, SASEGT. The CDR3 runs 13 residues. Here the CDR3 reads CASSIAGGTEQYF. The DNA for the CDR3 is TGTGCCAGCAGTATAGCGGGAGGCACTGAGCAGTACTTC.

The chain carries TRBV7-9 and TRBJ2-7; possibly TRBD1 or TRBD2 for D (5 bases each). Germline CDR1 SEHNR, CDR2 FQNEAQ (reference sequence). V lost 6 bases and J 1 base, leaving 22 bases between the germline ends. The CDR3 consists of 17 residues. CDR3 DNA sequence: TGTGCCAGCAGTTCCCCCCCGGGGCGATATATTTCCTACGAGCAGTACTTC. It yields the protein CASSSPPGRYISYEQYF.